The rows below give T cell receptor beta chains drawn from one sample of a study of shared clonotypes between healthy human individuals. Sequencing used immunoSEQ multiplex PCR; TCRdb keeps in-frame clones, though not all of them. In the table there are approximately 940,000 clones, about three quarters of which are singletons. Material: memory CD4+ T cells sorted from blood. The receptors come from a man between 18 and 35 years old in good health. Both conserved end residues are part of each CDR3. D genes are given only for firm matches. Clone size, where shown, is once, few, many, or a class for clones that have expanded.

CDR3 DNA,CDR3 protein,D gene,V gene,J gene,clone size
TGCGCCAGCAGCCAAGGGGACGGGCGAGAGACCCAGTACTTC,CASSQGDGRETQYF,-,TRBV4-1,TRBJ2-5,-
TGTGCCAGCAGTGAATGGGGGACGGTGGGTGAAAAACTGTTTTTT,CASSEWGTVGEKLFF,-,TRBV25-1,TRBJ1-4,-
TGCGCCAGCAGCTTGCCCCCGGGACAGGGTAGCACCGGGGAGCTGTTTTTT,CASSLPPGQGSTGELFF,TRBD1,TRBV5-1,TRBJ2-2,many
TGCGCCAGCAGCTTGGGACAGGGCTTAGGTTCTGGAAACACCATATATTTT,CASSLGQGLGSGNTIYF,TRBD1,TRBV5-1,TRBJ1-3,-
TGTGCCAGCAGCAGAGACAGGGGGGGAGAGGCTTTCTTT,CASSRDRGGEAFF,TRBD1,TRBV13,TRBJ1-1,-
TGTGCCAGCAGTTACGGGGTGCCCCGTAACTCACCCCTCCACTTT,CASSYGVPRNSPLHF,-,TRBV6-5,TRBJ1-6,few
TGTGCCAGCAGCCCACGGGGTAGCGGGTATTCCTACGAGCAGTACTTC,CASSPRGSGYSYEQYF,TRBD2,TRBV9,TRBJ2-7,-
TGTGCCAGCTCACTTCTCCTGACCACTAGCGGAGAGAGTACCGGGGAGCTGTTTTTT,CASSLLLTTSGESTGELFF,TRBD2,TRBV18,TRBJ2-2,many
TGTGCCAGCAAAGATAGGGAGTCCCCTGGGGCCAACGTCCTGACTTTC,CASKDRESPGANVLTF,-,TRBV9,TRBJ2-6,-
TGCGCCAGCAGCCAAGCGGGACAGGGTTCCTACAATGAGCAGTTCTTC,CASSQAGQGSYNEQFF,TRBD1,TRBV4-1,TRBJ2-1,-
TGTGCCAGTAGTATTGGGGAGATTGGTTCACCCCTCCACTTT,CASSIGEIGSPLHF,-,TRBV19,TRBJ1-6,-
TGTGCCAGTACCCCCCCCGGAGATGGGGAGCTGTTTTTT,CASTPPGDGELFF,-,TRBV19,TRBJ2-2,-
TGCGCCAGCAGACCCCAGGGGAACACTGAAGCTTTCTTT,CASRPQGNTEAFF,-,TRBV10-2,TRBJ1-1,-
TGTGCCAGCAGCGCTAACGCTGAAGCTTTCTTT,CASSANAEAFF,-,TRBV5-4,TRBJ1-1,-
TGCAGCGTGGGACAGGGCGGCAATCAGCCCCAGCATTTT,CSVGQGGNQPQHF,TRBD1,TRBV29-1,TRBJ1-5,once
TGTGCCAGCAGCGACCGGGACAGGGGTCGGGAGACCCAGTACTTC,CASSDRDRGRETQYF,TRBD1,TRBV9,TRBJ2-5,-
TGTGCCAGCAACAGGGGCGGTGAAAAACTGTTTTTT,CASNRGGEKLFF,TRBD1,TRBV28,TRBJ1-4,-
TGTGCCAGCAGTACCCCGGGGCCGGGGGGTGGCTACACCTTC,CASSTPGPGGGYTF,-,TRBV6-5,TRBJ1-2,-
TGCGCCAGCAGCCCCGAGCGGGGGAGGTCCAAAAACATTCAGTACTTC,CASSPERGRSKNIQYF,TRBD2,TRBV4-1,TRBJ2-4,few
TGTGCCAGTAGTATAGGCGACGATGAGCAGTTCTTC,CASSIGDDEQFF,-,TRBV19,TRBJ2-1,-
TGTGCCAGCAGTTCTGCTCTAGCCTACACCGGGGAGCTGTTTTTT,CASSSALAYTGELFF,-,TRBV28,TRBJ2-2,-
TGTGCCAGCTCACCACAGGGATACGGTAATTCACCCCTCCACTTT,CASSPQGYGNSPLHF,-,TRBV18,TRBJ1-6,-
TGTGCCAGCAGTGCTCAGGACAGCCCGGCCTACAATGAGCAGTTCTTC,CASSAQDSPAYNEQFF,-,TRBV2,TRBJ2-1,-
TGTGCCAGCAAGCGGGACAGGGGCTCCTACGAGCAGTACTTC,CASKRDRGSYEQYF,TRBD1,TRBV5-4,TRBJ2-7,few
TGTGCCAGCAGTTGGGACAGGGGCGAGCAGTACTTC,CASSWDRGEQYF,TRBD1,TRBV2,TRBJ2-7,-
TGTGCCAGCAGCGCCGGGACAGGGCTTTATTCACCCCTCCACTTT,CASSAGTGLYSPLHF,TRBD1,TRBV7-8,TRBJ1-6,-
TGTGCCAGCTCAACTACAGTGAACACTGAAGCTTTCTTT,CASSTTVNTEAFF,-,TRBV18,TRBJ1-1,-
TGTGCCAGCAGCTTGACAGGACACACTGAAGCTTTCTTT,CASSLTGHTEAFF,-,TRBV5-4,TRBJ1-1,-
TGCAGCGTCCGGACTGGAGGGTGGAGTTCACCCCTCCACTTT,CSVRTGGWSSPLHF,-,TRBV29-1,TRBJ1-6,few
TGTGCCAGCAGCCTGGGCGGCACAGATACGCAGTATTTT,CASSLGGTDTQYF,-,TRBV5-4,TRBJ2-3,-
TGTGCCATCAGTGAGTCGGGTTTAAGGGGGAACACTGAAGCTTTCTTT,CAISESGLRGNTEAFF,-,TRBV10-3,TRBJ1-1,-
TGTGCCTGGAGAAGCAGGGGGGACACCATATATTTT,CAWRSRGDTIYF,TRBD1,TRBV30,TRBJ1-3,many
TGTGCCAGCAGCCCCCCCGCGGGAGGGATAGAGACCCAGTACTTC,CASSPPAGGIETQYF,TRBD2,TRBV9,TRBJ2-5,once
TGTGCCAGTAGTCCGGGACAGGGGTATGGCTACACCTTC,CASSPGQGYGYTF,TRBD1,TRBV19,TRBJ1-2,once
TGTGCCAGTAAATCGGACAGGGGGTACAACTATGGCTACACCTTC,CASKSDRGYNYGYTF,TRBD1,TRBV19,TRBJ1-2,few
TGTGCCAGCAGTGGGACAGGGGCCACCACAGATACGCAGTATTTT,CASSGTGATTDTQYF,TRBD1,TRBV2,TRBJ2-3,-
TGTGCCAGTGCGGGGGCTGGGAACACTGAAGCTTTCTTT,CASAGAGNTEAFF,-,TRBV19,TRBJ1-1,-
TGTGCCAGTAGTATAGTATCTGACAGAATCAAACTGTTTTTT,CASSIVSDRIKLFF,-,TRBV19,TRBJ1-4,-
TGTGCCAGCAGCTTAAAAACTTTTGGTGCAGGGGGGATTTCACCCCTCCACTTT,CASSLKTFGAGGISPLHF,TRBD1,TRBV7-2,TRBJ1-6,-
TGTGCCAGCAGCCCCCCGAGACAGGGGGAAGAAATAAGGAACACTGAAGCTTTCTTT,CASSPPRQGEEIRNTEAFF,-,TRBV12-1,TRBJ1-1,-
TGTGCCAGCAGCTTGGGGCAGCAAACCGGGGAGCTGTTTTTT,CASSLGQQTGELFF,-,TRBV5-6,TRBJ2-2,few
TGTGCCAGCAGCTTGGTGGGATCGGGGGGGACCCAGTACTTC,CASSLVGSGGTQYF,TRBD2,TRBV5-8,TRBJ2-5,-
TGTGCCAGTAGCAAAGACCCGCACACTGAAGCTTTCTTT,CASSKDPHTEAFF,-,TRBV19,TRBJ1-1,few
TGTGCCAGCAGCTTAGCCCCGACTAGCGGGGGAGCCTACGAGCAGTACTTC,CASSLAPTSGGAYEQYF,TRBD2,TRBV11-1,TRBJ2-7,-
TGCAGTGCTACCAGGGGAGGTACGCAGTATTTT,CSATRGGTQYF,-,TRBV20-1,TRBJ2-3,-